Listed below are T cell receptor beta chains from one sample, sequenced in a study of siplizumab effects on memory and regulatory T cells. Sequenced by immunoSEQ multiplex PCR; TCRdb stores in-frame clones only, minus some. The sample holds approximately 56,000 clones, about 98% seen once. The source material was naive CD8+ T cells sorted from blood. These TCRs come from a human donor in good health. CDR3s include the opening cysteine and the closing phenylalanine or tryptophan. Each record gives: D gene, clone size, J gene, V gene, CDR3 DNA, CDR3 protein. A D gene is named only where the DNA matches it firmly. Only some rows state a clone size, as once, few, many or a class for expanded clones.

NA | NA | TRBJ2-1 | TRBV19 | TGTGCCAGTAGTATAGTTCGAGGGGAGCCTGAGCAGTTCTTC | CASSIVRGEPEQFF
TRBD2 | NA | TRBJ2-3 | TRBV9 | TGTGCCAGCAGTGGACTAGCGGGAGAAACGGATACGCAGTATTTT | CASSGLAGETDTQYF
NA | NA | TRBJ1-6 | TRBV27 | TGTGCCAGCAGACTAAAGGGACGGCGGGATAATTCACCCCTCCACTTT | CASRLKGRRDNSPLHF
NA | NA | TRBJ1-2 | TRBV19 | TGTGCCAGTAGTATAGATCTATGGGGCAGGCTGAGGGGCTACACCTTC | CASSIDLWGRLRGYTF
NA | NA | TRBJ1-1 | TRBV7-9 | TGTGCCAGCAGCTCCTACAGGGACATGAACACTGAAGCTTTCTTT | CASSSYRDMNTEAFF
NA | NA | TRBJ2-7 | TRBV27 | TGTGCCAGCAGTCCGGCGGGACCGGTCTACGAGCAGTACTTC | CASSPAGPVYEQYF
NA | NA | TRBJ2-1 | TRBV7-3 | TGTGCCAGCAGCCCCGGACTAGTGACAGGGGAGCAGTTCTTC | CASSPGLVTGEQFF
TRBD1 | NA | TRBJ2-7 | TRBV27 | TGTGCCAGCAGTCCAACTTCTCTCCGGGACAGGGGTCTGGACTTC | CASSPTSLRDRGLDF
TRBD2 | once | TRBJ2-7 | TRBV27 | TGTGCCAGCAGTCCCGGGACTAGCGACTACGAGCAGTACTTC | CASSPGTSDYEQYF
NA | NA | TRBJ2-7 | TRBV13 | TGTGCCAGCAGCTCGGGGGGCAGAGACGAGCAGTACTTC | CASSSGGRDEQYF
NA | NA | TRBJ2-7 | TRBV7-9 | TGTGCCAGCAGCGACCCGCCAGGGAACTCCTACGAGCAGTACTTC | CASSDPPGNSYEQYF
TRBD1 | NA | TRBJ1-2 | TRBV7-9 | TGTGCCAGCGAACAGGGGGCTTATGGCTACACCTTC | CASEQGAYGYTF
NA | NA | TRBJ2-7 | TRBV13 | TGTGCCAGCAGCTTAGAAGGACAGTCCTACGAGCAGTACTTC | CASSLEGQSYEQYF
TRBD1 | NA | TRBJ2-2 | TRBV27 | TGTGCCAGCAGTTTGCAACAGGGGGTTGGGGAGCTGTTTTTT | CASSLQQGVGELFF
TRBD2 | NA | TRBJ2-1 | TRBV7-8 | TGTGCCGGTAGCGGGAGGGAGGGGGACAATGAGCAGTTCTTC | CAGSGREGDNEQFF
NA | NA | TRBJ2-7 | TRBV6-5 | TGTGCCAGCAGTCCCCCCGGGACGAGCGAGCAGTACTTC | CASSPPGTSEQYF
TRBD2 | once | TRBJ2-1 | TRBV4-1 | TGCGCCAGCAGCTTCACTGGACTAGCGGGAACCAATGAGCAGTTCTTC | CASSFTGLAGTNEQFF
NA | NA | TRBJ1-6 | TRBV11-3 | TGTGCCAGCAGCTTAGATCACAGGGAAGGTTCACCCCTCCACTTT | CASSLDHREGSPLHF
TRBD2 | NA | TRBJ2-1 | TRBV5-1 | TGCGCCAGCAGCTTGGTACTAGCGGGAGTGGTACGGAGCTCCTACAATGAGCAGTTCTTC | CASSLVLAGVVRSSYNEQFF
NA | once | TRBJ2-7 | TRBV27 | TGTGCCAGCAGGATCAGAGGGGGCGAGCAGTACTTC | CASRIRGGEQYF
NA | NA | TRBJ2-2 | TRBV2 | TGTGCCAGCAGCGGGGTCCTTCGCGGGGAGCTGTTTTTT | CASSGVLRGELFF
NA | NA | TRBJ1-4 | TRBV13 | TGTGCCAGCAGCATGTTCGCGGAACTTGAAAAACTGTTTTTT | CASSMFAELEKLFF
NA | NA | TRBJ2-3 | TRBV13 | TGTGCCAGCAGCTTAGGCCTAGGACTGGCTAGCACAGATACGCAGTATTTT | CASSLGLGLASTDTQYF
TRBD1 | NA | TRBJ1-2 | TRBV19 | TGTGCCAGTAGTGCCGGGACAGGGGATGGCTACACCTTC | CASSAGTGDGYTF
NA | NA | TRBJ2-4 | TRBV9 | TGTGCCAGCAGCGAGATCCGGGCAGAAAACATTCAGTACTTC | CASSEIRAENIQYF
NA | once | TRBJ2-5 | TRBV30 | TGTGCCTGGAGTGAGGGGCCGGAAGAGACCCAGTACTTC | CAWSEGPEETQYF